The present entry profiles one T cell receptor (beta chain) with its context. The CDR3 is 12 amino acids. Looked up from germline, CDR1 is SGHRS and CDR2 is YFSETQ. Deletions cut 2 bases from V and 7 bases from J, with 8 bases between. Preparation of the TCRbeta library was carried out with unique molecular identifiers. TCRdb called the PCR reads again in MiXCR, with one record for every CDR3 protein. The table records about 400,000 distinct CDR3 sequences, around 21% of them present only once. This specimen comes from a study of T-cell reconstitution after alpha-beta-depleted transplantation in children.

This chain connects TRBV5-1 to TRBJ2-3; no firm D call. The sample in question was PBMCs from the stem cell graft donor, obtained from the stem cell graft. The clonotype was recovered from a human donor who donated a stem cell graft to a child with acute myeloid leukemia. The CDR3 DNA is TGCGCCAGCAGCTTATCTAGAAATACGCAGTATTTT. Translation: CASSLSRNTQYF.